Each of the 29 T cell receptor beta chains below was sequenced from the same sample in a study of T cell responses to AZD1222 COVID-19 vaccine. Libraries were prepared by immunoSEQ multiplex PCR; TCRdb keeps only in-frame clonotypes and omits some of them. The table includes 110,000 or so clones, 88% detected once. Sequencing was performed on peripheral blood, taken 28 days after the second AZD1222 dose. All receptors come from an adult who received the AZD1222 COVID-19 vaccine.

The chain couples TRBV11-2 to TRBJ2-6; weak D call: TRBD2 (6 bases). The CDR3 covers 17 residues. Trimming shortened V by 0 bases and J by 2 bases, and 11 bases separated the two germline ends. Germline CDR1 is SGHAT and CDR2 is FQNNGV. The CDR3: CASSLEVGGAGANVLTF. CDR3 in DNA: TGTGCCAGCAGCTTAGAGGTTGGCGGGGCTGGGGCCAACGTCCTGACTTTC.

The V call is TRBV18, the J call TRBJ1-2; D unresolved. Germline V gives CDR1 KGHSH, CDR2 LQKENI. CDR3 size: 14 residues. V gave up 2 bases and J gave up 8 bases, with 15 bases separating them. The CDR3, as DNA: TGTGCCAGCTCACCAGGGTCGACGGCGGGAGGCTACACCTTC. Translation: CASSPGSTAGGYTF. Drawing the rest from reference TRBV18 and TRBJ1-2, the complete variable domain is NAGVMQNPRHLVRRRGQEARLRCSPMKGHSHVYWYRQLPEEGLKFMVYLQKENIIDESGMPKERFSAEFPKEGPSILRIQQVVRGDSAAYFCASSPGSTAGGYTFGSGTRLTVV.

The CDR3 sequence: CAIWDRSYEQYF. For the CDR3, the DNA is TGTGCCATATGGGACCGCTCCTACGAGCAGTACTTC. The gene calls are TRBV10-3 and TRBJ2-7; tentatively, D is TRBD1 or TRBD2 (5 bases each). Germline V gene lookup returns CDR1 ENHRY and CDR2 SYGVKD. The CDR3 loop spans 12 amino acids. Trimming stripped 9 bases from V and 0 bases from J, with 9 bases between.

The chain couples TRBV10-2 to TRBJ2-6; no firm D call. The CDR3 has 15 residues. The V and J ends lost 3 bases and 0 bases respectively, with 6 bases between them. Germline V gene data show CDR1 as WSHSY and CDR2 as SAAADI. Here the CDR3 DNA reads TGCGCCAGCAGTGAATTTTTCTCTGGGGCCAACGTCCTGACTTTC. This codes for CASSEFFSGANVLTF.

This clone was detected once. The CDR3 is CATSDFSRWGPSTDTQYF. The DNA of the CDR3 is TGTGCCACCAGTGATTTTTCTCGGTGGGGGCCAAGCACAGATACGCAGTATTTT. The V and J genes are TRBV24-1 and TRBJ2-3; D possibly corresponds to TRBD1 (6 bases). V was shortened by 1 base and J by 0 bases, with 16 bases between the two germline ends. CDR3 length: 18 amino acids. Germline values: CDR1 KGHDR, CDR2 SFDVKD.

This clone has only a few counts. The genes are TRBV12-5 and TRBJ1-1; maybe TRBD1 (6 bases). The V and J ends lost 2 bases and 8 bases respectively, with 12 bases between them. Germline values: CDR1 LGHNT, CDR2 FRNRAP. This CDR3 is built from 13 residues. The CDR3 nucleotides read TGTGCTAGTGGTTTGTACGGACAGCTCGAAGCTTTCTTT. Its protein is CASGLYGQLEAFF.

This clone was counted only a few times. The V and J genes are TRBV5-1 and TRBJ1-3; TRBD1 might be the D (5 bases). Germline assignment: CDR1 SGHRS and CDR2 YFSETQ. V was cut by 4 bases and J by 0 bases, with 14 bases left in between. This CDR3 is 16 amino acids long. CDR3 protein: CASSSGDGSSGNTIYF. For the CDR3, the DNA is TGCGCCAGCAGCAGCGGGGACGGCAGCTCTGGAAACACCATATATTTT.

The chain couples TRBV18 to TRBJ1-6; no firm D call. Trimming cost V 3 bases and J 10 bases, with 16 bases left between them. The CDR3 runs to 15 residues. Germline CDR1 is KGHSH and CDR2 is LQKENI. The CDR3 nucleotides read TGTGCCAGCTCACCTGGCCGGGCCGGATTCTCACCCCTCCACTTT. It codes for CASSPGRAGFSPLHF.

The chain couples TRBV24-1 to TRBJ1-2; D may be TRBD1 (6 bases). Looked up from germline, CDR1 is KGHDR and CDR2 is SFDVKD. Trimming took 1 base from V and 7 from J, leaving 15 bases between them. CDR3 size: 15 residues. The CDR3 region is CATSDFGQGTAGYTF. CDR3 in DNA: TGTGCCACCAGTGATTTTGGTCAGGGGACGGCTGGCTACACCTTC.

The rearrangement uses TRBV3-1 (or the pseudogene TRBV3-2) and TRBJ2-5; D is uncertain. Trimming pared 2 bases from V and 5 bases from J, leaving 15 bases between. There are 15 residues in the CDR3. CDR1 LGHDT and CDR2 YNNKEL come from the germline V gene (reference sequence). For the CDR3, the DNA is TGTGCCAGCAGCCAACCGTTCTCTTATGGGGAGACCCAGTACTTC. It encodes CASSQPFSYGETQYF.

The CDR3 reads CASSQDTGPNEAFF. CDR3 DNA: TGCGCCAGCAGCCAAGACACGGGGCCTAATGAAGCTTTCTTT. This chain connects TRBV4-3 to TRBJ1-1, with D possibly being TRBD1 (5 bases). The CDR3 runs 14 residues. The germline V gene has CDR1 LGHNA and CDR2 YSLEER. V was shortened by 0 bases and J by 7 bases, with 12 bases between the two germline ends.

The rearrangement links TRBV6-2 or TRBV6-3 to TRBJ2-2; 10 bases are a match to TRBD2. CDR3 length: 16 residues. Germline assignment: CDR1 MNHEY and CDR2 SVGEGT. V gave up 4 bases and J gave up 6 bases; unmatched junction bases: 8. The CDR3 sequence is CASSFSGGAWAGELFF. The CDR3 coding sequence is TGTGCCAGCAGTTTCAGCGGGGGGGCCTGGGCCGGGGAGCTGTTTTTT.

The gene calls are TRBV18 and TRBJ2-7, with D possibly matching TRBD1 (6 bases). Germline CDR1 is KGHSH and CDR2 is LQKENI. The CDR3 covers 15 residues. The ends were cut back, 0 bases at V and 5 bases at J, with 14 bases in the middle. DNA of the CDR3: TGTGCCAGCTCACCACCGTTAGGGGGTGGCGACGAGCAGTACTTC. Protein: CASSPPLGGGDEQYF.

This clone appeared a single time. The J gene is TRBJ1-2, the V gene TRBV3-1 (or the pseudogene TRBV3-2); 7 bases line up with TRBD1. Germline V gene sequence: CDR1 LGHDT, CDR2 YNNKEL (reference sequence). The CDR3 has 13 amino acids. Germline trimming cut 7 bases from V and 6 bases from J; bases unmatched to any gene: 8. CDR3 residues: CASTMTGLHGYTF. Written as DNA, the CDR3 is TGTGCCAGCACCATGACAGGGTTGCATGGCTACACCTTC.

The CDR3 is CASSKQIRTEAFF. The CDR3 DNA follows: TGTGCCAGCAGCAAACAGATTCGGACTGAAGCTTTCTTT. The genes are TRBV6-5 and TRBJ1-1; D not certain. This CDR3 has 13 amino acids. The V gene lost 6 bases and the J gene lost 5 bases, with 13 bases spanning the gap. Germline loops: CDR1 MNHEY, CDR2 SVGAGI.

This rearrangement joins TRBV7-9 to TRBJ1-1; D uncertain. The CDR3 loop spans 13 amino acids. From germline, CDR1 is SEHNR and CDR2 FQNEAQ (reference sequence). V lost 1 base, J lost 5 bases, and 8 bases lay in between. The chain's CDR3 is CASSLGRLTEAFF. The CDR3 bases are TGTGCCAGCAGCTTAGGTCGCCTGACTGAAGCTTTCTTT.

The V and J genes are TRBV6-2 or TRBV6-3 and TRBJ1-5, with D hard to call. V lost 2 bases, J lost 1 base, and 18 bases lay in between. The CDR3 consists of 18 residues. The germline CDR1 and CDR2 sequences are MNHEY and SVGEGT. This CDR3 reads CASSYPIPGQASNQPQHF. The CDR3 DNA sequence: TGTGCCAGCAGTTACCCCATTCCCGGCCAGGCGAGCAATCAGCCCCAGCATTTT.

This chain links TRBV6-1 with TRBJ2-5; D not certain. The germline gives CDR1 MNHNS, CDR2 SASEGT. This CDR3 is 12 amino acids long. V lost 2 bases, J lost 2 bases, and 3 bases lay in between. CDR3 loop: CASSEQQETQYF. The CDR3, as DNA: TGTGCCAGCAGTGAACAGCAAGAGACCCAGTACTTC.

The genes are TRBV7-7 and TRBJ2-5; TRBD1 matches at 8 bases. V lost 5 bases and J lost 1; bases outside the gene matches: 6. Germline CDR1 SSHAT, CDR2 FNYEAQ (reference sequence). The CDR3 is 15 amino acids. CDR3 residues: CASSTGTGGQETQYF. As DNA, the CDR3 is TGTGCCAGCAGCACAGGGACAGGTGGCCAAGAGACCCAGTACTTC.

The chain uses TRBV18 and TRBJ2-1; the D is unclear. This CDR3 spans 15 amino acids. Germline values: CDR1 KGHSH, CDR2 LQKENI. V lost 3 bases and J 2 bases, leaving 11 bases between the germline ends. The CDR3 spells CASSPFDATYNEQFF. The CDR3 bases are TGTGCCAGCTCACCCTTTGATGCTACCTACAATGAGCAGTTCTTC.

This clone was picked up a small number of times. J is TRBJ2-7 and V is TRBV4-2; D is uncertain. This CDR3 is built from 17 residues. Germline assignment: CDR1 LGHNA and CDR2 YNFKEQ. The V end was cut by 0 bases, the J end by 3 bases, with 18 bases between. The CDR3 DNA sequence: TGTGCCAGCAGCCAAGAGTCGGAAGGTGCCGCCTACTACGAGCAGTACTTC. This translates into CASSQESEGAAYYEQYF.

In its sample, this clone was seen a few times. The rearrangement uses TRBV6-5 and TRBJ1-5; D remains ambiguous. CDR1 is MNHEY, CDR2 SVGAGI, per germline. This CDR3 has 14 amino acids. V dropped 3 bases and J dropped 2 bases, with 8 bases sitting between them. The CDR3, as DNA: TGTGCCAGCAGTTATACGAAGGGCAATCAGCCCCAGCATTTT. Its translation: CASSYTKGNQPQHF.

The gene calls are TRBV7-6 and TRBJ2-7; D ambiguous. Trimming pared 5 bases from V and 3 bases from J, leaving 17 bases between. This CDR3 has 15 amino acids. Germline V gene sequence: CDR1 SGHVS, CDR2 FNYEAQ. The CDR3 sequence is CASSKTHEPFYEQYF. DNA of the CDR3: TGTGCCAGCAGCAAGACCCATGAACCTTTCTACGAGCAGTACTTC.

The V call is TRBV7-2, the J call TRBJ1-3, with 7 bases aligning to TRBD1. Per germline, CDR1 SGHTA and CDR2 FQGNSA. J lost 4 bases, V lost 5 bases, and 8 bases had no gene match. The CDR3 covers 15 residues. CDR3 sequence (DNA): TGTGCCAGCAGCCATGACAGGGTGCGAGGAAACACCATATATTTT. It translates to CASSHDRVRGNTIYF.

V gene TRBV29-1 combines with J gene TRBJ1-5, with 8 bases fitting TRBD1. The CDR3 spans 13 residues. The germline gives CDR1 SQVTM, CDR2 ANQGSEA. Trimming took 5 bases from V and 4 from J; bases not matched to a gene: 4. CDR3 nucleotide sequence: TGCAGCGTTAATACAGGGGGTAATCAGCCCCAGCATTTT. The encoded protein is CSVNTGGNQPQHF.

V gene TRBV10-3 combines with J gene TRBJ2-3; D is perhaps TRBD2 (5 bases). The V gene lost 10 bases and the J gene lost 1 base, with 18 bases spanning the gap. Germline CDR1 is ENHRY and CDR2 is SYGVKD. The CDR3 is made up of 15 amino acids. Written as DNA, the CDR3 is TGTGCCACCTCACCGGCTAGCATGGGCACAGATACGCAGTATTTT. Its protein is CATSPASMGTDTQYF.

The chain employs TRBV6-1 and TRBJ1-2, with D perhaps TRBD1 (5 bases). V lost 6 bases to trimming and J lost 4 bases, with 9 bases between them. CDR1 is MNHNS and CDR2 is SASEGT in the germline V gene. CDR3 length: 12 amino acids. In nucleotides, the CDR3 is TGTGCCAGCAGCCCTGGGGGCTATGGCTACACCTTC. Protein: CASSPGGYGYTF.

The chain combines TRBV19 with TRBJ2-2; TRBD1 agrees at 12 bases. Trimming removed 8 bases from V and 7 bases from J; junction bases left unmatched: 8. Germline CDR1 LNHDA, CDR2 SQIVND (reference sequence). The CDR3 consists of 15 residues. CDR3 residues: CASFPGQGAYGELFF. CDR3 nucleotide sequence: TGTGCCAGTTTCCCGGGACAGGGGGCTTACGGGGAGCTGTTTTTT.

The chain combines TRBV5-6 with TRBJ1-2, with D hard to call. Trimming pared 5 bases from V and 4 bases from J, leaving 15 bases between. This CDR3 has 14 residues. Germline V gives CDR1 SGHDT, CDR2 YYEEEE. The CDR3 loop reads CASRISGVAYGYTF. In DNA form, the CDR3 reads TGTGCCAGCAGGATTAGTGGGGTTGCCTATGGCTACACCTTC.